This entry is about one TCR beta chain. Its antigen is not identified. The data are from a study of Ad26.COV2.S vaccination and SARS-CoV-2 variants. Study details: A COV1001 Ad26.COV2.S trial-arm participant provided the sample. The study gave Ad26.COV2.S intramuscularly, once or twice 56 days apart. Study results and caveats: Vaccine recipients and placebo recipients showed similar non-spike TCR breadth.

V was cut by 0 bases and J by 1 base, with 12 bases left in between. Germline loops: CDR1 MNHNS, CDR2 SASEGT. The CDR3 length is 16 residues. The treatment is: around 19 received Ad26.COV2.S at low or high dose, single or two shots; about 5 received placebo; per-sample allocation not given. Specimen acquisition occurred on day 63 following the initial vaccine or placebo injection. This table comes from immunoSEQ multiplex PCR, and its TCRdb copy is limited to in-frame clones, with some not included. This sample yields approximately 460,000 clones, of which around 89% are seen a single time; around 1.6% belongs to the top ten.

This sequence originates from a person between 18 and 65 years old who received the Ad26.COV2.S COVID-19 vaccine or a placebo. This rearrangement joins TRBV6-1 to TRBJ2-5; tentative D call: TRBD1 (6 bases). The sample was peripheral blood, taken in a trial of Ad26.COV2.S vaccine versus placebo. CDR3 in DNA: TGTGCCAGCAGTGAAGCGGCCCGGGACACCCAAGAGACCCAGTACTTC. This codes for CASSEAARDTQETQYF.